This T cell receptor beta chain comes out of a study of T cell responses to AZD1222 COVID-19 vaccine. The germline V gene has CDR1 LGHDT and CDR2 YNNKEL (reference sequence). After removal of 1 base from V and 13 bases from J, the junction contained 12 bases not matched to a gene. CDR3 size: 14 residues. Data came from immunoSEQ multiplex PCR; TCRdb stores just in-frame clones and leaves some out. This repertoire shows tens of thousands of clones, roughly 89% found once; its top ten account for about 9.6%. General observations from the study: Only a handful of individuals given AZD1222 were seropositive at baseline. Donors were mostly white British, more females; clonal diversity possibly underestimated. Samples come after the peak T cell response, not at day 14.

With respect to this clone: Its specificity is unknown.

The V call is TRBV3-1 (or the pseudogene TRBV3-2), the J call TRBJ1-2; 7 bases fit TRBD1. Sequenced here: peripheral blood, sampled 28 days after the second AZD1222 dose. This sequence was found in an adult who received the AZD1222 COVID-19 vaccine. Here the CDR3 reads CASSQAATGHPGTF. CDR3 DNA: TGTGCCAGCAGCCAAGCCGCGACAGGGCACCCAGGCACCTTC.